A single TCR beta chain is shown here with its context. Its antigen is as yet unknown. This sample is part of a study of T cell repertoires in cytomegalovirus infection. Looking at the study overall: Recently identified HLA-C-restricted and well-studied HLA-B-restricted CMV epitopes were used. It can be stated that public TCR beta signatures indicated CMV infection as well as a matching HLA type. Overall study findings and caveats: Predominance within the ex vivo response was attributable to HLA-C-restricted CMV-specific TCR beta clonotypes. CMV carriers with the relevant HLA were identified by cumulative public TCR beta family frequency.

TCRdb passed the reads through MiXCR, listing each CDR3 protein once. This table has 230,000 or so distinct CDR3 sequences, about 39% appearing once. CDR1 is MNHEY, CDR2 SMNVEV, per germline (reference sequence). This CDR3 spans 14 amino acids. With 0 bases clipped from V and 3 bases from J, the junction kept 1 base outside the gene matches. Sample: CD8+ T cells from cultured PBMCs, taken from culture after CMV antigen stimulation. The receptor comes from a human donor in good health (CMV status not recorded). Some clones in this sample may be carry-over from other donors' samples. J is TRBJ2-7 and V is TRBV27, with 8 bases that match TRBD2. The CDR3 DNA follows: TGTGCCAGCAGTTTATCCGGGAGGGGCTACGAGCAGTACTTC. Its protein is CASSLSGRGYEQYF.